The 26 T cell receptor beta chains given below trace back to one sample, sequenced in a study of shared clonotypes between healthy human individuals. Only CD45RO-negative cells positively selected for CCR7 counted as naive CD8 cells, so terminally differentiated effector memory CD45RA+ cells were excluded. The table came from immunoSEQ multiplex PCR; TCRdb's copy has only in-frame clones and leaves some out. In the table there are 760,000 or so clones, approximately 96% of which are singletons. The source material was naive CD8+ T cells sorted from blood. The receptors stem from a man aged 30-40 years in good health.

As DNA, the CDR3 is TGTGCCAGCAGCCCGAGGACTAGCGGGAGCGGGGTGGATGAGCAGTTCTTC. Translation gives CASSPRTSGSGVDEQFF. V usage is TRBV7-9 and J usage is TRBJ2-1; 13 bases fit TRBD2. CDR3 length: 17 residues. Germline CDR1 reads SEHNR; CDR2 reads FQNEAQ (reference sequence). Germline trimming cut 5 bases from V and 8 bases from J; bases unmatched to any gene: 12.

This clone was detected a few times. The chain links TRBV7-9 to TRBJ1-1; TRBD1 is a possible D gene (6 bases). The ends were cut back, 5 bases at V and 1 base at J, with 14 bases in the middle. CDR1 SEHNR and CDR2 FQNEAQ come from the germline V gene (reference sequence). This CDR3 region has 15 residues. The CDR3 coding sequence is TGTGCCAGCAGCATAGAGGACAGCGAGAACACTGAAGCTTTCTTT. Amino acids: CASSIEDSENTEAFF.

The chain is built from TRBV29-1 and TRBJ1-1; D gene ambiguous. This CDR3 region has 12 residues. V lost 4 bases and J lost 3, with 9 bases in between. From germline, CDR1 is SQVTM and CDR2 ANQGSEA. This chain's CDR3 is CSVAREYTEAFF. In DNA, the CDR3 is TGCAGCGTTGCGAGGGAGTACACTGAAGCTTTCTTT.

The rearrangement uses TRBV5-1 and TRBJ2-7, with 9 bases lining up with TRBD2. Germline V CDR1 and CDR2: SGHRS, YFSETQ. V lost 3 bases and J lost 4; bases outside the gene matches: 23. The CDR3 runs 20 residues. The DNA of the CDR3 is TGCGCCAGCAGCTCCCGCGGCCCCTCGGGCGGGAGGGCAATTAAATACGAGCAGTACTTC. It translates to CASSSRGPSGGRAIKYEQYF.

The chain employs TRBV25-1 and TRBJ2-3; the D is unclear. With 5 bases removed from V and 1 base from J, the gap between germline ends came to 19 bases. The germline V gene encodes CDR1 MGHDK and CDR2 SYGVNS. This CDR3 is built from 17 residues. The CDR3 nucleotides read TGTGCCAGCAGTCCCGCCTTGGACGGAATTCGCACAGATACGCAGTATTTT. Amino acid sequence: CASSPALDGIRTDTQYF. Variable domain in full (rest from reference TRBV25-1 and TRBJ2-3): EADIYQTPRYLVIGTGKKITLECSQTMGHDKMYWYQQDPGMELHLIHYSYGVNSTEKGDLSSESTVSRIRTEHFPLTLESARPSHTSQYLCASSPALDGIRTDTQYFGPGTRLTVL.

This chain links TRBV27 with TRBJ1-5; TRBD1 agrees at 7 bases. Trimming at V came to 6 bases and at J to 4 bases, leaving 6 bases not matched to a gene. The CDR3 length is 14 residues. Per the germline V gene, CDR1 is MNHEY and CDR2 is SMNVEV (reference sequence). The CDR3 DNA sequence: TGTGCCAGCAGGGAGACAGGGACGAATCAGCCCCAGCATTTT. It specifies CASRETGTNQPQHF.

The chain joins TRBV7-2 to TRBJ2-7, with D possibly TRBD1 on 6 matching bases. This CDR3 region has 12 residues. Germline loops: CDR1 SGHTA, CDR2 FQGNSA. The germline V and J ends were trimmed by 4 bases and 5 bases, with 9 bases remaining between them. The CDR3 loop reads CASSSGVHEQYF. For the CDR3, the DNA is TGTGCCAGCAGCTCAGGGGTCCACGAGCAGTACTTC.

The chain couples TRBV6-6 to TRBJ2-7; D not resolved. CDR3 length: 16 residues. Per the germline V gene, CDR1 is MNHNY and CDR2 is SVGAGI (reference sequence). The V end lost 2 bases, the J end lost 4 bases, and 18 bases lay between the germline ends. CDR3 region: CASSYLPSGLNYEQYF. The CDR3 DNA reads as TGTGCCAGCAGTTACCTCCCCTCGGGCCTTAATTACGAGCAGTACTTC.

This chain links TRBV13 with TRBJ2-7, with D hard to call. The CDR3 has 13 residues. The germline gives CDR1 PRHDT, CDR2 FYEKMQ (reference sequence). The V gene lost 2 bases and the J gene lost 2 bases, with 7 bases spanning the gap. CDR3 sequence (DNA): TGTGCCAGCAGCTTATTCCCACCCTACGAGCAGTACTTC. Its translation is CASSLFPPYEQYF.

The chain carries TRBV7-3 and TRBJ2-3; no definite D call. Germline assignment: CDR1 SGHTA and CDR2 FQGTGA. V lost 2 bases and J lost 4, with 4 bases in between. The CDR3 extends over 12 amino acids. The CDR3 coding sequence is TGTGCCAGCAGCTTATCCGCAGATACGCAGTATTTT. This translates into CASSLSADTQYF.

This clone appeared once. The gene calls are TRBV27 and TRBJ2-7, with 7 nucleotides matching TRBD2. The CDR3 is 15 residues long. Germline loops: CDR1 MNHEY, CDR2 SMNVEV (reference sequence). The V segment lost 3 bases and the J segment 4 bases; nucleotides outside the gene matches: 9. The CDR3 bases are TGTGCCAGCAGTTTGTCCGGGAGGACTAAATACGAGCAGTACTTC. Encoded protein: CASSLSGRTKYEQYF.

This chain links TRBV29-1 with TRBJ2-5; 14 bases agree with TRBD2. The CDR3 spans 14 residues. The V segment lost 5 bases and the J segment 3 bases; nucleotides outside the gene matches: 2. Germline CDR1 reads SQVTM; CDR2 reads ANQGSEA. The CDR3 sequence: CSVWGLAGEETQYF. CDR3 sequence (DNA): TGCAGCGTTTGGGGACTAGCGGGAGAAGAGACCCAGTACTTC.

This rearrangement joins TRBV9 to TRBJ2-2; D may correspond to TRBD1 or TRBD2 (5 bases each). The germline V and J ends were trimmed by 4 bases and 1 base, with 8 bases remaining between them. The CDR3 spans 14 residues. Germline-derived CDR1 and CDR2 are SGDLS and YYNGEE. CDR3 bases: TGTGCCAGCAGCCCTGGGGGGAACACCGGGGAGCTGTTTTTT. Protein product: CASSPGGNTGELFF.

As concerns this clone: This same CDR3 is encoded by further DNA sequences in the sample. The rearrangement uses TRBV27 and TRBJ2-7, with TRBD2 as a possible D gene (6 bases). The germline gives CDR1 MNHEY, CDR2 SMNVEV (reference sequence). This CDR3 region has 13 residues. The V and J ends lost 5 bases and 1 base respectively, with 9 bases between them. The CDR3 DNA reads as TGTGCCAGCAGTCCGGGGACTTCCTACGAGCAGTACTTC. Translated: CASSPGTSYEQYF.

The chain employs TRBV4-1 and TRBJ1-1; TRBD1 aligns across 7 bases. The ends lost 3 bases at V and 8 bases at J; junction bases unmatched: 3. The CDR3 contains 12 residues. Germline assignment: CDR1 MGHRA and CDR2 YSYEKL. The DNA for the CDR3 is TGCGCCAGCAGCCAGGGGACAGCAGAAGCTTTCTTT. Translated, it gives CASSQGTAEAFF.

The rearrangement uses TRBV11-3 and TRBJ2-7, with 8 bases matching TRBD1. V lost 5 bases and J lost 4; bases outside the gene matches: 7. CDR1 is SGHNT, CDR2 YENEEA, per germline. CDR3 length: 14 amino acids. The CDR3 spells CASSPGTGPYEQYF. For the CDR3, the DNA is TGTGCCAGCAGCCCCGGGACAGGACCTTACGAGCAGTACTTC.

This clone was seen just once. The chain employs TRBV5-4 and TRBJ2-7; D unclear. Trimming left V 3 bases short and J 3 bases short, with 10 bases between. This CDR3 is built from 13 residues. Germline assignment: CDR1 SGHNT and CDR2 YYREEE (reference sequence). CDR3 region: CASSSSGDYEQYF. The CDR3 region has the DNA TGTGCCAGCAGCTCTTCCGGAGACTACGAGCAGTACTTC.

The chain joins TRBV29-1 to TRBJ1-2; TRBD1 might be the D (5 bases). V lost 4 bases and J lost 1, with 10 bases in between. The germline gives CDR1 SQVTM, CDR2 ANQGSEA. CDR3 length equals 13 residues. The CDR3 loop reads CSVVSGHNYGYTF. The CDR3 DNA follows: TGCAGCGTTGTCAGCGGACATAACTATGGCTACACCTTC.

V is TRBV4-3 and J is TRBJ2-2, with 7 bases fitting TRBD1. Germline values: CDR1 LGHNA, CDR2 YSLEER. J lost 6 bases, V lost 1 base, and 2 bases had no gene match. This CDR3 is built from 14 residues. The CDR3, as DNA: TGCGCCAGCAGCCAAGGGACAGGCGCCGGGGAGCTGTTTTTT. This gives the protein CASSQGTGAGELFF.

The chain uses TRBV27 and TRBJ2-7, with TRBD2 matching over 9 bases. The CDR3 is 17 residues long. With V trimmed by 5 bases and J by 2 bases, 13 bases remained unmatched. Germline assignment: CDR1 MNHEY and CDR2 SMNVEV (reference sequence). The chain's CDR3 is CASSPSNPAGGPYEQYF. The CDR3 DNA is TGTGCCAGCAGTCCGTCGAATCCAGCGGGAGGCCCCTACGAGCAGTACTTC.

This clone has a single count. This chain joins TRBV29-1 and TRBJ1-4, with 9 bases matching TRBD1. Germline CDR1 reads SQVTM; CDR2 reads ANQGSEA. CDR3 length: 16 residues. J gave up 8 bases and V 3 bases, and 13 bases lay outside the gene matches. The CDR3 DNA reads as TGCAGCGTTGAGGAGGGACAGGGTATAATCGGGGAAAAACTGTTTTTT. Encoded protein: CSVEEGQGIIGEKLFF.

This rearrangement joins TRBV27 to TRBJ2-5; no clear D. The germline V gene has CDR1 MNHEY and CDR2 SMNVEV (reference sequence). Trimming took 1 base from V and 0 from J, leaving 3 bases between them. This CDR3 region has 13 residues. The CDR3 is CASSLYNQETQYF. The DNA for the CDR3 is TGTGCCAGCAGTTTATATAACCAAGAGACCCAGTACTTC.

The chain carries TRBV5-6 and TRBJ2-1, with 9 bases matching TRBD2. This CDR3 comprises 15 residues. V was clipped by 4 bases and J by 4 bases; unmatched bases: 6. Germline CDR1 is SGHDT and CDR2 is YYEEEE. CDR3 residues: CASSVSGSAYNEQFF. CDR3 DNA sequence: TGTGCCAGCAGCGTTAGCGGGAGTGCATACAATGAGCAGTTCTTC. Supplemented by reference TRBV5-6 and TRBJ2-1, the full variable domain reads DAGVTQSPTHLIKTRGQQVTLRCSPKSGHDTVSWYQQALGQGPQFIFQYYEEEERQRGNFPDRFSGHQFPNYSSELNVNALLLGDSALYLCASSVSGSAYNEQFFGPGTRLTVL.

The V and J genes are TRBV29-1 and TRBJ2-7, with 7 bases aligning to TRBD1. The ends lost 7 bases at V and 1 base at J; junction bases unmatched: 7. CDR1 SQVTM and CDR2 ANQGSEA come from the germline V gene. This CDR3 has 13 residues. The CDR3 loop is CSARDSLSYEQYF. The CDR3 DNA sequence: TGCAGCGCAAGGGACAGTTTATCCTACGAGCAGTACTTC.

The rearrangement joins TRBV11-2 to TRBJ2-1; D gene ambiguous. V lost 5 bases, J lost 4 bases, and 18 bases lay in between. CDR1 and CDR2 from the germline V gene are SGHAT and FQNNGV. The CDR3 has 16 residues. This CDR3 is CASSTNVRAPYNEQFF. DNA for the CDR3: TGTGCCAGCAGCACTAACGTTCGAGCTCCTTACAATGAGCAGTTCTTC.

V is TRBV7-6 and J is TRBJ2-1, with 8 bases fitting TRBD1. The junction had 16 bases not matched to a gene; V was cut back by 2 bases and J by 10 bases. CDR3 length: 17 residues. CDR1 is SGHVS, CDR2 FNYEAQ, per germline. The CDR3 reads CASSLYSETGVGLEQFF. In DNA, the CDR3 is TGTGCCAGCAGCTTATATTCCGAGACAGGGGTAGGTCTGGAGCAGTTCTTC.